The 27 T cell receptor beta chains in this list originate from one sample, sequenced in a study of CDR3 diversity in severe acne (dated by TCRdb to about 2019). Library prep was done by PCR. Sequencing relied on an Illumina HiSeq 2000. The public reads were reanalyzed by TCRdb: fastp trimming at Q25, MiXCR alignment, in-frame beta chains only. When rows share a CDR3 protein, they turn into one entry using the most common DNA and genes. The sample table contains over 70,000 distinct CDR3 sequences; only one count was recorded for 51% of them. The ten largest clones take up 13% to 15% of the sample. Sequenced input: blood. The receptors were sampled from a male donor in good health, without acne.

V is TRBV5-1 and J is TRBJ1-1; 9 bases agree with TRBD1. This CDR3 is built from 14 residues. CDR1 and CDR2 from the germline V gene are SGHRS and YFSETQ. J was trimmed by 1 base and V by 7 bases; bases with no gene match: 5. CDR3 sequence (DNA): TGCGCCAGCGGCACGGGACAGGGGAACACTGAAGCTTTCTTT. Protein: CASGTGQGNTEAFF.

This clonotype was recorded a few times. CDR3 residues: CASSYEANQPQHF. The DNA of the CDR3 is TGTGCCAGCAGTTACGAGGCCAATCAGCCCCAGCATTTT. The rearrangement joins TRBV6-5 to TRBJ1-5; unclear D gene. Germline V lookup: CDR1 MNHEY, CDR2 SVGAGI. V gave up 2 bases and J gave up 3 bases, with 5 bases separating them. The CDR3 is made up of 13 amino acids.

Only a few counts were recorded for this clonotype. The V gene is TRBV15, the J gene TRBJ2-1; possibly TRBD1 or TRBD2 for D (5 bases each). Trimming pared 1 base from V and 10 bases from J, leaving 14 bases between. There are 14 residues in the CDR3. Germline CDR1 LNHNV, CDR2 YYDKDF (reference sequence). The DNA for the CDR3 is TGTGCCACCAGCAGAGGTACGGGGCCCAGGGAGCAGTTCTTC. This sequence encodes CATSRGTGPREQFF.

The CDR3 DNA follows: TGCGCCAGCAGGGACCGACCCTACGAGCAGTACTTC. Translated: CASRDRPYEQYF. The V call is TRBV10-2, the J call TRBJ2-7; D is ambiguous. Trimming stripped 6 bases from V and 2 bases from J, with 8 bases between. This CDR3 has 12 amino acids. The germline V gene has CDR1 WSHSY and CDR2 SAAADI.

The rearrangement joins TRBV7-8 to TRBJ1-2, with D uncertain. From germline, CDR1 is SGHVS and CDR2 FQNEAQ. V lost 2 bases and J 4 bases, leaving 5 bases between the germline ends. This CDR3 contains 12 residues. The CDR3 sequence: CASSLSGYGYTF. The CDR3, as DNA: TGTGCCAGCAGCTTATCCGGCTATGGCTACACCTTC.

The rearrangement joins TRBV20-1 to TRBJ1-2; D is undetermined. Germline V gene lookup returns CDR1 DFQATT and CDR2 SNEGSKA (reference sequence). This CDR3 region has 14 residues. V was pared by 6 bases and J by 8 bases, with 22 bases between. CDR3 in DNA: TGCAGTGCCCCCTCAAGTTTGTTACTTGGAGGCTACACCTTC. Its translation: CSAPSSLLLGGYTF.

V usage is TRBV12-3 or TRBV12-4 and J usage is TRBJ2-3; 8 nucleotides align to TRBD1. This CDR3 has 16 residues. The V gene end was trimmed by 3 bases and the J gene end by 4 bases; junction bases not matched to a gene: 9. In DNA, the CDR3 is TGTGCCAGCAGTTTCGACGCAGGGGGCATGGCAGATACGCAGTATTTT. It encodes CASSFDAGGMADTQYF.

There are a few counts of this clonotype. The chain recombines TRBV7-2 with TRBJ1-1; no firm D call. The germline V and J ends were trimmed by 5 bases and 5 bases, with 15 bases remaining between them. Germline CDR1 SGHTA, CDR2 FQGNSA. This CDR3 has 14 residues. The CDR3 region is CASSPARVVTEAFF. CDR3 DNA sequence: TGTGCCAGCAGCCCGGCCCGGGTGGTAACTGAAGCTTTCTTT.

Of note for this clonotype: A junction boundary mismatches the germline segment, possibly from a read error. The chain joins TRBV10-1 to TRBJ2-1; TRBD2 aligns across 7 bases. The CDR3 spans 12 residues. Germline-derived CDR1 and CDR2 are WNHNN and SYGVQD (reference sequence). CDR3 in amino acids: CVSSGPAGKQFF. The CDR3 DNA is TGCGTCAGCAGTGGGCCAGCGGGGAAGCAGTTCTTC.

This chain connects TRBV25-1 to TRBJ2-3, with D perhaps assigned TRBD1 or TRBD2 (6 bases each). Germline CDR1 reads MGHDK; CDR2 reads SYGVNS. V was clipped by 3 bases and J by 3 bases, with 16 bases between them. The CDR3 consists of 16 residues. CDR3 amino acids: CASSEPRGATTDTQYF. CDR3 bases: TGTGCCAGCAGTGAGCCGAGGGGGGCGACAACAGATACGCAGTATTTT.

This clonotype was detected a few times. Possible read error: a much larger clone is one base away. This rearrangement joins TRBV11-2 to TRBJ2-7, with a weak D call TRBD1 (5 bases). The V and J ends lost 5 bases and 9 bases respectively, with 17 bases between them. This CDR3 contains 13 residues. Germline V gives CDR1 SGHAT, CDR2 FQNNGV. The CDR3 sequence is CASSTRQFNGQYF. Written as DNA, the CDR3 is TGTGCCAGCAGCACCAGACAGTTCAACGGGCAGTACTTC.

The rearrangement joins TRBV29-1 to TRBJ1-4; D is perhaps TRBD1 (5 bases). CDR1 is SQVTM, CDR2 ANQGSEA, per germline. The CDR3 is 14 amino acids. Trimming shortened V by 6 bases and J by 4 bases, and 15 bases separated the two germline ends. Here the CDR3 reads CSVNNRKSNEKLFF. The CDR3 bases are TGCAGCGTGAATAACAGGAAGAGTAATGAAAAACTGTTTTTT.

The CDR3 DNA sequence: TGTGCCAGCAGTTCCCCGAGGGGGGTTTTTTCACCCCTCCACTTT. It yields the protein CASSSPRGVFSPLHF. This chain links TRBV28 with TRBJ1-6; D might be TRBD1 (6 bases). Trimming left V 4 bases short and J 9 bases short, with 16 bases between. CDR1 MDHEN and CDR2 SYDVKM come from the germline V gene. The length of the CDR3 is 15 residues.

In its sample, this clonotype was seen many times. The chain has TRBV28 and TRBJ2-7; 9 nucleotides match TRBD1. In germline, CDR1 is MDHEN, CDR2 SYDVKM. The ends lost 5 bases at V and 5 bases at J; junction bases unmatched: 10. This CDR3 has 15 amino acids. CDR3 loop: CASSGGDRVSHEQYF. The DNA for the CDR3 is TGTGCCAGCAGTGGGGGGGACAGGGTAAGCCACGAGCAGTACTTC.

The chain combines TRBV5-8 with TRBJ1-6; possibly TRBD1 for D (6 bases). Germline assignment: CDR1 SGHTS and CDR2 YDEGEE. V gave up 5 bases and J gave up 9 bases, with 15 bases separating them. The CDR3 is made up of 14 amino acids. CDR3 nucleotide sequence: TGTGCCAGCAGAGGACAGAACACAAGTTCACCCCTCCACTTT. Amino acids: CASRGQNTSSPLHF.

This clonotype was detected ten times or more. The J gene is TRBJ1-1, the V gene TRBV15; D remains unclear. Trimming stripped 0 bases from V and 1 base from J, with 9 bases between. Germline V gene lookup returns CDR1 LNHNV and CDR2 YYDKDF (reference sequence). The CDR3 spans 15 residues. CDR3 nucleotides: TGTGCCACCAGCAGAGATAGTGTATCGAACACTGAAGCTTTCTTT. Residues: CATSRDSVSNTEAFF.

The chain has TRBV19 and TRBJ1-4; D uncertain. In germline, CDR1 is LNHDA, CDR2 SQIVND (reference sequence). CDR3 length equals 15 residues. The V gene lost 6 bases and the J gene lost 5 bases, with 16 bases spanning the gap. The CDR3 here is CASSPPGGGNEKLFF. In DNA, the CDR3 is TGTGCCAGTAGCCCCCCAGGTGGAGGGAATGAAAAACTGTTTTTT. Full variable domain (remainder filled in from reference TRBV19 and TRBJ1-4): DGGITQSPKYLFRKEGQNVTLSCEQNLNHDAMYWYRQDPGQGLRLIYYSQIVNDFQKGDIAEGYSVSREKKESFPLTVTSAQKNPTAFYLCASSPPGGGNEKLFFGSGTQLSVL.

The chain combines TRBV28 with TRBJ1-1; D unclear. The CDR3 runs 13 residues. Germline V gives CDR1 MDHEN, CDR2 SYDVKM. V lost 7 bases to trimming and J lost 2 bases, with 11 bases between them. Here the CDR3 DNA reads TGTGCCAGCACCTCGACACCTAACACTGAAGCTTTCTTT. Its protein is CASTSTPNTEAFF.

There are many counts of this clonotype. CDR3 amino acids: CASRLTGESYTF. The CDR3 bases are TGTGCCAGCAGGTTGACAGGGGAGAGCTACACCTTC. The rearrangement uses TRBV12-3 or TRBV12-4 and TRBJ1-2, with 8 bases identical to TRBD1. J gave up 9 bases and V 6 bases, and 6 bases lay outside the gene matches. The CDR3 sequence is 12 residues long.

This clonotype was seen only a few times. This chain joins TRBV10-3 and TRBJ1-2, with no clear D. The CDR3 spans 13 residues. Looked up from germline, CDR1 is ENHRY and CDR2 is SYGVKD. Trimming pared 3 bases from V and 7 bases from J, leaving 12 bases between. The CDR3 region has the DNA TGTGCCATCAGTGAACCGGGTTTAGGTGGCTACACCTTC. Protein product: CAISEPGLGGYTF.

Concerning this clonotype: One end of the junction does not line up with germline, which may come from a read error. This chain connects TRBV11-3 to TRBJ2-1; 9 bases are a match to TRBD1. Germline loops: CDR1 SGHNT, CDR2 YENEEA. This CDR3 region has 15 residues. The chain's CDR3 is CASSPTGTGRNEQFF. The CDR3 DNA reads TGCGCCAGCAGCCCCACGGGGACAGGGAGGAATGAGCAGTTCTTC.

CDR3 in amino acids: CASSRREGGFASYGYTF. The DNA of the CDR3 is TGTGCCAGCAGTCGGAGGGAGGGGGGCTTTGCGAGCTATGGCTACACCTTC. V usage is TRBV6-6 and J usage is TRBJ1-2; weak D call: TRBD1 (6 bases). The CDR3 has 17 residues. V was pared by 5 bases and J by 4 bases, with 23 bases between. CDR1 is MNHNY and CDR2 is SVGAGI in the germline V gene (reference sequence).

The gene calls are TRBV7-9 and TRBJ2-7; 11 bases line up with TRBD2. The CDR3 is 16 amino acids. CDR1 and CDR2 (germline): SEHNR, FQNEAQ (reference sequence). V shed 3 bases, J shed 1 base, and the junction held 5 bases outside the gene matches. CDR3 sequence (DNA): TGTGCCAGCAGCTTTAGCGGGAGGGCCTCGTCCTACGAGCAGTACTTC. It translates to CASSFSGRASSYEQYF.

This sequence joins TRBV7-3 and TRBJ1-1; possible D gene TRBD1, 5 bases. CDR1 is SGHTA and CDR2 is FQGTGA in the germline V gene. The CDR3 runs to 13 residues. V lost 5 bases and J 3 bases, leaving 10 bases between the germline ends. The CDR3 nucleotides read TGTGCCAGCAGCCCTGGGGGGTACACTGAAGCTTTCTTT. Translating it yields CASSPGGYTEAFF.

This chain connects TRBV6-5 to TRBJ1-6, with D perhaps matching TRBD1 (6 bases). The germline V gene encodes CDR1 MNHEY and CDR2 SVGAGI. V lost 5 bases and J 7 bases, leaving 12 bases between the germline ends. The CDR3 runs to 14 residues. The CDR3 DNA reads TGTGCCAGCAGTCGGACAGCTCACAATTCACCCCTCCACTTT. Its translation is CASSRTAHNSPLHF.

The V and J genes are TRBV5-1 and TRBJ2-3, with D possibly matching TRBD1 (6 bases). The V end was cut by 0 bases, the J end by 2 bases, with 10 bases between. The germline gives CDR1 SGHRS, CDR2 YFSETQ. This CDR3 has 15 amino acids. The CDR3 sequence is CASSLAAGDTDTQYF. The CDR3 region has the DNA TGCGCCAGCAGCTTGGCGGCAGGGGACACAGATACGCAGTATTTT.

The V and J genes are TRBV10-3 and TRBJ1-3; TRBD1 matches 7 bases. With V trimmed by 6 bases and J by 0 bases, 5 bases remained unmatched. The CDR3 length is 15 residues. The V gene's germline CDR1 is ENHRY and CDR2 SYGVKD. The CDR3 here is CAISRQGDSGNTIYF. The CDR3 nucleotides read TGTGCCATCAGCAGACAGGGTGACTCTGGAAACACCATATATTTT.